Below, one TCR beta chain is given with its context. Antigen specificity is unknown. The sample originates from a study of human T cells and chemical hapten exposure. Whole-study context: Donors were sensitized with 2% DPC on the upper inner arm. Each patient's scalp received weekly diphenylcyclopropenone throughout the approximately 24-week study.

Study-level findings and limits: With DPC sensitization, TCRs exceeding 1 in 1000 frequency showed no change.

Time point specified: patch test 3, about 24 weeks after DPC sensitization. Sample treatment: therapeutic diphenylcyclopropenone sensitization with weekly scalp DPC. Alopecia patients between 18 and 70 years old and suitable for DPC were used as donors. The CDR3 is 19 residues long. Germline lookup yields CDR1 MGHDK and CDR2 SYGVNS. V dropped 1 base and J dropped 1 base, with 23 bases sitting between them. TCRdb analysed the RACE reads with MiXCR anew, one entry per CDR3 protein. This table has about 170,000 distinct CDR3 sequences, roughly a quarter appearing once. The sequence was collected from a woman between 18 and 30 years old with alopecia areata. Some clones in this sample may be carry-over from other donors' samples. This chain connects TRBV25-1 to TRBJ2-7; tentatively, D is TRBD2 (6 bases). The specimen comprised whole blood, sampled in connection with sensitization to the hapten diphenylcyclopropenone (DPC). As DNA, the CDR3 is TGTGCCAGCAGTGAATCCCCGCGGGGCAGGCCCGGGAGTTCCTACGAGCAGTACTTC. Translating gives CASSESPRGRPGSSYEQYF.